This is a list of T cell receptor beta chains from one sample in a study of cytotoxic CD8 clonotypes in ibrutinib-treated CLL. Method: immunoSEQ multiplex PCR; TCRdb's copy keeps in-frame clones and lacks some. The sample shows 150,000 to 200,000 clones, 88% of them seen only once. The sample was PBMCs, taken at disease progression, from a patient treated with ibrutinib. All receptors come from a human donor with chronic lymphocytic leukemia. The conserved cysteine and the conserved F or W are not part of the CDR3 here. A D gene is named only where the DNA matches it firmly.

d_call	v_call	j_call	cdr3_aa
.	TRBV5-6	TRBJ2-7	ASSLGRFWGNYEQY
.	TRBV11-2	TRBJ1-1	ASSWVGDTEAF
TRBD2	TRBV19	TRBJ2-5	ASSMRLAGGPGETQY
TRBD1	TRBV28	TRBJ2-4	ASREQGSRSIQY
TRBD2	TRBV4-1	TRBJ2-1	ASSQPTGREGHEQF
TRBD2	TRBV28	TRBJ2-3	ASQLAGRAQY
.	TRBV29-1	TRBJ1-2	SGEINYGYT
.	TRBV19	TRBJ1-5	ASSIVKKGGQPQH
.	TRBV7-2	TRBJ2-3	ASSLGGGGLVGADTQY
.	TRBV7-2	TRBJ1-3	ASSLVVAGGNTIY
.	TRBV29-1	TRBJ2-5	SVVPSEETQY
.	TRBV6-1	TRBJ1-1	ASNRVSTEAF
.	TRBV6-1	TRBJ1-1	ASSTGNTEAF
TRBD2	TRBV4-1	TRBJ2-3	ASSLTSGADTQY
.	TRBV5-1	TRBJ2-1	ASSWGASKQF
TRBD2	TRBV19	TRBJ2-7	ASSDGLAGGVYEQY
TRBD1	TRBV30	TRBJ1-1	AWSRQGAVGGAF
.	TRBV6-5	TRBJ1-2	ASSFVAGNNYGYT
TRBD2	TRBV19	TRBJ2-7	ASSITLLAGGIYEQY
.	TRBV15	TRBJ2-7	ATSRDRPSSSYEQY
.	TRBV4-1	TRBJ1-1	ASSQVGGGTEAF
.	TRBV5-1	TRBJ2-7	ASSLDPGVQQEQY
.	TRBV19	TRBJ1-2	ASSMRGSGGGYT
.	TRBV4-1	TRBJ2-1	ASSQYGGSYNEQF
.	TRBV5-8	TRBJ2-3	ASSLVGRNTQY
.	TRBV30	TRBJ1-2	AWSVMTADGYT
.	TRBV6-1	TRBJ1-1	ASKPSENTEAF
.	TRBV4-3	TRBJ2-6	ASSQALPGANVLT
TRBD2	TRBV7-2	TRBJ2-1	ASSRPGTRTYNEQF
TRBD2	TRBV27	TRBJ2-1	ATEREGDNEQF
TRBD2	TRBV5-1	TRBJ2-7	ASSLTTSGTYEQY
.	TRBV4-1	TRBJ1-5	ASSQEGGAGGNQPQH
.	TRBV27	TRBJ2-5	ASSLTGLPQETQY
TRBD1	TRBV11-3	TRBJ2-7	ASSVRQGAVEQY
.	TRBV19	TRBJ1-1	ASRGQSMNTEAF
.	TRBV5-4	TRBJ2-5	ASSLKETQY
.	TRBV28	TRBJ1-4	ASIGGLGEKLF
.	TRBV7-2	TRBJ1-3	ASSLAVRSSGNTIY
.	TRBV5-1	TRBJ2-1	ASSLDAYNEQF
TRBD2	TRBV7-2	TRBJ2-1	ASSLAGTSFNEQF
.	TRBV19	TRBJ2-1	ASSIRWVSKDNEQF
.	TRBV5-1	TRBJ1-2	ASSLSTTGHT
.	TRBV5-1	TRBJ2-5	ASSLASYQETQY
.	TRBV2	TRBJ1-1	ASSDGRTNTEAF
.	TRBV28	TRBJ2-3	ASRLIAERFTDTQY
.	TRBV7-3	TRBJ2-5	ASSYTGLTQELQY
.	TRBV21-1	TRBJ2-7	ASSTLYEQY
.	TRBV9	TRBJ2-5	ASSVEAEETQY
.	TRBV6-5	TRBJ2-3	ASSYSESTDTQY
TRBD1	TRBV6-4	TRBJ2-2	ASSNDRGAGELF
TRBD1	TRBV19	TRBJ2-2	ASSTRQGAGTGELF
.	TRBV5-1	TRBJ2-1	ASSLQGRYSYNEQF
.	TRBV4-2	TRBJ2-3	ASSQSRLAPEVDTQY